The present TCR beta chain was sequenced within a study of human T cells and chemical hapten exposure. Noted time point: patch test 2, 6 weeks after DPC sensitization. Treatment: therapeutic diphenylcyclopropenone sensitization with weekly scalp DPC. At patch-test visits, sampling came before the patch test. CDR3 length: 15 amino acids. V lost 2 bases to trimming and J lost 1 base, with 9 bases between them. CDR1 is KGHSH and CDR2 is LQKENI in the germline V gene. The table lists this clonotype with many counts. Individual cDNA molecules received unique molecular identifiers in the library. MiXCR, applied by TCRdb to the RACE reads, yields one record per CDR3 protein. The sample records tens of thousands of distinct CDR3 sequences, 9% to 12% being singletons.

The chain recombines TRBV18 with TRBJ1-5; no definite D call. The sequence derives from a woman aged 50 to 60 with alopecia areata. Some clones in this sample may be carry-over from other donors' samples. The sample consisted of whole blood, taken in connection with sensitization to the hapten diphenylcyclopropenone (DPC). The CDR3 loop reads CASSPAAQSNQPQHF. DNA of the CDR3: TGTGCCAGCTCACCAGCGGCCCAAAGCAATCAGCCCCAGCATTTT.